The 13 T cell receptor beta chains below were found in one sample sequenced in a study of PD-L1 blockade in urothelial cancer. Time point reported: pretreatment peripheral blood. Produced via immunoSEQ multiplex PCR; TCRdb's table is partial and in-frame only. The sample consists of 30,000 to 40,000 clones, approximately 86% of them appearing once. The specimen was PBMCs, collected around atezolizumab (anti-PD-L1) treatment. Source of these receptors: a man at least 80 years old with urothelial cancer.

The chain combines TRBV30 with TRBJ2-1; 8 bases match TRBD1. J was trimmed by 4 bases and V by 5 bases; bases with no gene match: 4. Germline V lookup: CDR1 GTSNPN, CDR2 SVGIG (reference sequence). The CDR3 consists of 13 residues. The CDR3 sequence: CAWSTGDYNEQFF. DNA of the CDR3: TGTGCCTGGTCGACAGGGGATTACAATGAGCAGTTCTTC.

The V gene is TRBV4-3, the J gene TRBJ2-1; TRBD2 matches at 10 bases. V was pared by 2 bases and J by 7 bases, with 14 bases of the junction left unmatched. The CDR3 runs to 18 residues. Per germline, CDR1 LGHNA and CDR2 YSLEER. CDR3 nucleotides: TGCGCCAGCAGCCAACGATACTTAGCGGGAGGAACCCGTAATGAGCAGTTCTTC. Residues: CASSQRYLAGGTRNEQFF.

This sequence joins TRBV7-9 and TRBJ1-2; TRBD1 agrees at 12 bases. The germline gives CDR1 SEHNR, CDR2 FQNEAQ (reference sequence). The CDR3 totals 17 residues. V shed 4 bases and J 3 bases; nucleotides not matched to a gene: 9. CDR3 DNA sequence: TGTGCCAGCAGCTCGGGACAGGGGGCTTTTTCGCACTATGGCTACACCTTC. Its protein product is CASSSGQGAFSHYGYTF.

The chain links TRBV6-4 to TRBJ2-2; 8 bases are shared with TRBD2. The CDR3 sequence is 17 residues long. Trimming at V came to 8 bases and at J to 0 bases, leaving 11 bases not matched to a gene. Germline CDR1 and CDR2: MRHNA and SNTAGT. CDR3: CASRPGGGSANTGELFF. CDR3 nucleotides: TGTGCCAGCCGACCGGGGGGGGGATCGGCGAACACCGGGGAGCTGTTTTTT.

This rearrangement joins TRBV19 to TRBJ1-1, with 9 bases matching TRBD1. The CDR3 is 14 amino acids. Germline V lookup: CDR1 LNHDA, CDR2 SQIVND (reference sequence). V trimming: 6 bases; J trimming: 5 bases; junction bases outside the gene matches: 7. The CDR3 loop is CASRDDRGSTEAFF. CDR3 nucleotides: TGTGCCAGTAGGGACGACAGGGGGAGTACTGAAGCTTTCTTT.

The table lists this clone with a few counts. The CDR3 loop is CSVEASGRLYEQFF. The CDR3 nucleotides are TGCAGCGTTGAGGCTAGCGGGAGATTATATGAGCAGTTCTTC. The genes are TRBV29-1 and TRBJ2-1, with 10 positions matching TRBD2. With 3 bases clipped from V and 8 bases from J, the junction kept 7 bases outside the gene matches. The CDR3 contains 14 residues. Germline CDR1 SQVTM, CDR2 ANQGSEA.

The gene calls are TRBV5-1 and TRBJ2-6; the match to TRBD1 covers 7 bases. CDR1 is SGHRS, CDR2 YFSETQ, per germline. The V segment lost 2 bases and the J segment 0 bases; nucleotides outside the gene matches: 11. CDR3 size: 19 residues. This CDR3 reads CASSFPPGQKPSGANVLTF. The CDR3 DNA follows: TGCGCCAGCAGCTTTCCTCCGGGACAGAAACCCTCTGGGGCCAACGTCCTGACTTTC.

The chain recombines TRBV9 with TRBJ2-7; 9 nucleotides align to TRBD2. This CDR3 contains 14 residues. Germline-derived CDR1 and CDR2 are SGDLS and YYNGEE. V shed 2 bases, J shed 5 bases, and the junction held 5 bases outside the gene matches. The CDR3 sequence: CASSVGTSRDEQYF. The DNA for the CDR3 is TGTGCCAGCAGCGTCGGGACTAGCCGGGACGAGCAGTACTTC.

The V gene is TRBV11-3, the J gene TRBJ2-1; weak D call: TRBD2 (6 bases). Germline CDR1 reads SGHNT; CDR2 reads YENEEA. Trimming left V 1 base short and J 6 bases short, with 13 bases between. The CDR3 loop spans 15 amino acids. The CDR3: CASSLVDSGINEQFF. The CDR3 coding sequence is TGTGCCAGCAGCTTAGTTGATAGCGGAATCAATGAGCAGTTCTTC.

The chain joins TRBV10-3 to TRBJ2-7; TRBD1 matches at 9 bases. Germline CDR1 is ENHRY and CDR2 is SYGVKD. This CDR3 contains 15 residues. With V trimmed by 5 bases and J by 0 bases, 5 bases remained unmatched. The CDR3 reads CAISYGQGYSYEQYF. CDR3 nucleotide sequence: TGTGCCATCAGTTATGGACAGGGGTACTCCTACGAGCAGTACTTC.

V is TRBV9 and J is TRBJ2-1; TRBD2 agrees at 9 bases. The CDR3 length is 16 residues. Germline V gene sequence: CDR1 SGDLS, CDR2 YYNGEE. The J segment lost 8 bases and the V segment lost 4 bases, leaving 13 bases of the junction unmatched. CDR3 amino acids: CASSLGRRAGGDEQFF. The CDR3 DNA reads TGTGCCAGCAGCCTCGGGAGAAGGGCGGGGGGGGATGAGCAGTTCTTC.

The chain has TRBV6-6 and TRBJ1-1, with D maybe TRBD1 (5 bases). The CDR3 sequence is 16 residues long. Germline CDR1 and CDR2: MNHNY and SVGAGI (reference sequence). V was shortened by 7 bases and J by 1 base, with 19 bases between the two germline ends. The CDR3 loop reads CASTLSPTVKNTEAFF. The CDR3 nucleotides are TGTGCCAGCACTCTATCCCCGACAGTTAAGAACACTGAAGCTTTCTTT.

The J gene is TRBJ2-1, the V gene TRBV27; 7 nucleotides align to TRBD2. Per germline, CDR1 MNHEY and CDR2 SMNVEV (reference sequence). V trimming: 5 bases; J trimming: 11 bases; junction bases outside the gene matches: 15. The CDR3 runs 15 residues. This chain's CDR3 is CASSPRTTRERKQFF. For the CDR3, the DNA is TGTGCCAGCAGTCCCCGGACTACGCGGGAGAGGAAGCAGTTCTTC.